One sample yielded the 2 T cell receptor beta chains listed below, sequenced in a study of cytomegalovirus exposure and HLA in healthy donors. PCR was performed using 60 Vbeta and 13 Jbeta primers. Libraries were prepared by immunoSEQ multiplex PCR; TCRdb keeps only in-frame clonotypes and omits some of them. The sample holds approximately 150,000 clones, around 82% seen once. Sequenced input: PBMCs. The receptors derive from a middle-aged man in good health and CMV-seropositive.

V is TRBV5-4 and J is TRBJ1-3, with 7 bases fitting TRBD1. Germline V lookup: CDR1 SGHNT, CDR2 YYREEE (reference sequence). The CDR3 is 15 amino acids. V lost 4 bases to trimming and J lost 1 base; unmatched junction nucleotides: 5. CDR3 sequence reads: CASSIPGGSGNTIYF. CDR3 nucleotide sequence: TGTGCCAGCAGCATTCCAGGGGGGTCTGGAAACACCATATATTTT.

V usage is TRBV19 and J usage is TRBJ2-5; TRBD2 matches at 9 bases. Germline V gives CDR1 LNHDA, CDR2 SQIVND (reference sequence). The CDR3 is made up of 17 amino acids. The trim removed 6 bases at V and 0 bases at J, leaving 11 bases unmatched. CDR3: CASSHRGTSRNQETQYF. The CDR3 bases are TGTGCCAGTAGCCACCGGGGGACTAGCAGAAACCAAGAGACCCAGTACTTC.